Below are 20 T cell receptor beta chains sequenced from a single sample in a study of T cell changes during pregnancy in multiple sclerosis. Some clones are missing from TCRdb's copy, which holds only in-frame ones; the method was immunoSEQ multiplex PCR. The sample lists over 65,000 clones; approximately 90% were seen once. The sequencing here drew on peripheral blood, taken in the first trimester of pregnancy. These receptors came from a female donor in good health, enrolled as a control in a pregnancy study.

The rearrangement links TRBV7-9 to TRBJ2-7, with TRBD1 as a possible D gene (6 bases). This CDR3 is built from 14 residues. Trimming left V 6 bases short and J 0 bases short, with 12 bases between. Germline V gives CDR1 SEHNR, CDR2 FQNEAQ (reference sequence). CDR3 protein: CASSSDSRSYEQYF. CDR3 coding DNA: TGTGCCAGCAGTTCGGACAGCCGCTCCTACGAGCAGTACTTC.

CDR3 DNA sequence: TGTGCCAGCAGCTCCACAGGGGGAATCAACTATGGCTACACCTTC. Its protein product is CASSSTGGINYGYTF. The chain recombines TRBV5-5 with TRBJ1-2; the match to TRBD1 covers 8 bases. The V gene end was trimmed by 3 bases and the J gene end by 2 bases; junction bases not matched to a gene: 6. CDR1 is SGHKS and CDR2 is YYEKEE in the germline V gene (reference sequence). This CDR3 contains 15 residues.

J is TRBJ2-1 and V is TRBV7-9, with 9 bases aligning to TRBD1. J gave up 7 bases and V 5 bases, and 12 bases lay outside the gene matches. The CDR3 totals 16 residues. CDR1 SEHNR and CDR2 FQNEAQ come from the germline V gene (reference sequence). The CDR3: CASSRRSGTGLNEQFF. The CDR3 DNA sequence: TGTGCCAGCAGCAGGAGATCCGGGACAGGGTTGAATGAGCAGTTCTTC.

This chain joins TRBV18 and TRBJ2-7; 7 bases are shared with TRBD2. From germline, CDR1 is KGHSH and CDR2 LQKENI. V gave up 0 bases and J gave up 3 bases; unmatched junction bases: 8. There are 16 residues in the CDR3. The CDR3 region is CASSPPGGVKLYEQYF. The CDR3 region has the DNA TGTGCCAGCTCACCACCGGGGGGGGTCAAACTCTACGAGCAGTACTTC.

The genes are TRBV2 and TRBJ1-6; no clear D. V was cut by 2 bases and J by 7 bases, with 12 bases left in between. The CDR3 spans 15 residues. Germline-derived CDR1 and CDR2 are SNHLY and FYNNEI. CDR3: CASSERSILNSPLHF. The DNA for the CDR3 is TGTGCCAGCAGTGAACGCAGTATTCTCAATTCACCCCTCCACTTT. The full variable domain, rest sourced from reference TRBV2 and TRBJ1-6, is EPEVTQTPSHQVTQMGQEVILRCVPISNHLYFYWYRQILGQKVEFLVSFYNNEISEKSEIFDDQFSVERPDGSNFTLKIRSTKLEDSAMYFCASSERSILNSPLHFGNGTRLTVT.

The CDR3 sequence: CASSRGQAIRDEQFF. The CDR3 DNA sequence: TGTGCCAGCAGTCGCGGACAGGCGATCCGCGATGAGCAGTTCTTC. The V gene is TRBV7-8, the J gene TRBJ2-1; TRBD1 aligns across 7 bases. Germline loops: CDR1 SGHVS, CDR2 FQNEAQ. This CDR3 is built from 15 residues. J was trimmed by 8 bases and V by 6 bases; bases with no gene match: 13. The whole variable domain, remainder taken from reference TRBV7-8 and TRBJ2-1, is GAGVSQSPRYKVAKRGQDVALRCDPISGHVSLFWYQQALGQGPEFLTYFQNEAQLDKSGLPSDRFFAERPEGSVSTLKIQRTQQEDSAVYLCASSRGQAIRDEQFFGPGTRLTVL.

V and J are TRBV28 and TRBJ2-1, with no clear D. V lost 6 bases to trimming and J lost 2 bases, with 5 bases between them. The CDR3 is 12 amino acids. The germline CDR1 and CDR2 sequences are MDHEN and SYDVKM. The DNA of the CDR3 is TGTGCCAGCAGCCATCCCTACAATGAGCAGTTCTTC. This translates into CASSHPYNEQFF.

The chain links TRBV19 to TRBJ1-1; D remains ambiguous. The germline V gene encodes CDR1 LNHDA and CDR2 SQIVND (reference sequence). CDR3 length equals 13 residues. V lost 6 bases and J 1 base, leaving 9 bases between the germline ends. The CDR3 region is CASRDKRNTEAFF. CDR3 nucleotides: TGTGCCAGTAGAGATAAGAGGAACACTGAAGCTTTCTTT.

This clone was observed a few times. DNA for the CDR3: TGTGCCAGCAGTGACCCCCGCCAGGGTGCGGCCTATGGCTACACCTTC. Amino acid sequence: CASSDPRQGAAYGYTF. The chain is built from TRBV2 and TRBJ1-2; maybe TRBD1 (5 bases). V lost 3 bases, J lost 4 bases, and 18 bases lay in between. This CDR3 has 16 amino acids. Germline CDR1 reads SNHLY; CDR2 reads FYNNEI.

J is TRBJ2-5 and V is TRBV5-1, with 12 bases matching TRBD2. CDR3 length: 17 amino acids. CDR1 SGHRS and CDR2 YFSETQ come from the germline V gene. V trimming: 0 bases; J trimming: 4 bases; junction bases outside the gene matches: 7. The CDR3 loop reads CASSLAPSGGARETQYF. DNA for the CDR3: TGCGCCAGCAGCTTGGCCCCTAGCGGGGGGGCCAGAGAGACCCAGTACTTC.

The CDR3 reads CASSVGTSGGTDTQYF. As DNA, the CDR3 is TGTGCCAGCAGCGTAGGGACTAGCGGGGGCACAGATACGCAGTATTTT. V usage is TRBV9 and J usage is TRBJ2-3, with 12 bases that match TRBD2. The V gene end was trimmed by 0 bases and the J gene end by 1 base; junction bases not matched to a gene: 0. CDR1 is SGDLS, CDR2 YYNGEE, per germline. CDR3 length: 16 amino acids.

V gene TRBV5-1 combines with J gene TRBJ1-2; no reliable D call. V dropped 3 bases and J dropped 7 bases, with 16 bases sitting between them. There are 14 residues in the CDR3. The germline V gene encodes CDR1 SGHRS and CDR2 YFSETQ. This CDR3 reads CASSWREDSSGYTF. For the CDR3, the DNA is TGCGCCAGCAGCTGGAGGGAGGATTCAAGTGGCTACACCTTC.

This clone is a singleton in its sample. The chain carries TRBV4-1 and TRBJ2-1; D possibly corresponds to TRBD2 (5 bases). The germline CDR1 and CDR2 sequences are MGHRA and YSYEKL. Deletions cut 0 bases from V and 13 bases from J, with 19 bases between. This CDR3 has 15 amino acids. CDR3 in amino acids: CASSQDSRLESGQFF. DNA of the CDR3: TGCGCCAGCAGCCAAGACTCCCGCCTAGAGTCGGGACAGTTCTTC.

V gene TRBV10-3 combines with J gene TRBJ1-5; TRBD1 matches at 9 bases. The CDR3 has 16 residues. J was trimmed by 2 bases and V by 2 bases; bases with no gene match: 4. The germline V gene encodes CDR1 ENHRY and CDR2 SYGVKD. CDR3 loop: CAISERGTGRNQPQHF. The CDR3 DNA sequence: TGTGCCATCAGTGAGAGGGGGACAGGGCGCAATCAGCCCCAGCATTTT.

CDR3 residues: CASSLWPGTSGGGWRDTQYF. The DNA of the CDR3 is TGTGCCAGCAGTTTATGGCCCGGGACTAGCGGGGGCGGGTGGAGGGATACGCAGTATTTT. This chain connects TRBV28 to TRBJ2-3, with 14 positions matching TRBD2. V shed 0 bases and J 6 bases; nucleotides not matched to a gene: 14. This CDR3 spans 20 amino acids. Germline lookup yields CDR1 MDHEN and CDR2 SYDVKM.

For the CDR3, the DNA is TGTGCCAGCAGTTCATGGACAGGAACCTACGAGCAGTACTTC. Its translation is CASSSWTGTYEQYF. The chain is built from TRBV28 and TRBJ2-7, with 7 bases that match TRBD1. Germline V gives CDR1 MDHEN, CDR2 SYDVKM. V dropped 4 bases and J dropped 2; count of bases not matched to a gene: 5. This CDR3 spans 14 amino acids.

The rearrangement joins TRBV7-8 to TRBJ2-1; 10 bases map to TRBD1. Germline lookup yields CDR1 SGHVS and CDR2 FQNEAQ. This CDR3 has 15 residues. Germline trimming cut 10 bases from V and 6 bases from J; bases unmatched to any gene: 12. The CDR3 protein is CATEAGTGDSNEQFF. The CDR3 DNA reads as TGTGCCACCGAGGCGGGGACAGGGGACTCCAATGAGCAGTTCTTC.

The chain combines TRBV6-5 with TRBJ1-6, with D hard to call. Germline V gene data show CDR1 as MNHEY and CDR2 as SVGAGI. The CDR3 loop spans 14 amino acids. V shed 2 bases and J shed 7 bases, with 9 bases lying between them. DNA of the CDR3: TGTGCCAGCAGTTACGATTCGGGGAATTCACCCCTCCACTTT. Translated: CASSYDSGNSPLHF.

The V call is TRBV19, the J call TRBJ2-3, with 9 bases fitting TRBD2. This CDR3 spans 16 amino acids. Per the germline V gene, CDR1 is LNHDA and CDR2 is SQIVND (reference sequence). V shed 3 bases and J 2 bases; nucleotides not matched to a gene: 6. CDR3: CASSINAGGNTDTQYF. The CDR3 DNA is TGTGCCAGTAGTATTAATGCGGGGGGGAACACAGATACGCAGTATTTT.

This clone was seen once. The J gene is TRBJ2-2, the V gene TRBV9; tentatively, D is TRBD1 (5 bases). Between the trimmed V and J ends, which lost 3 bases and 6 bases, there was a span of 18 bases. Per germline, CDR1 SGDLS and CDR2 YYNGEE. The CDR3 covers 16 residues. CDR3 in amino acids: CASSANRADRSGELFF. As DNA, the CDR3 is TGTGCCAGCAGCGCAAACCGGGCAGACAGATCCGGGGAGCTGTTTTTT.